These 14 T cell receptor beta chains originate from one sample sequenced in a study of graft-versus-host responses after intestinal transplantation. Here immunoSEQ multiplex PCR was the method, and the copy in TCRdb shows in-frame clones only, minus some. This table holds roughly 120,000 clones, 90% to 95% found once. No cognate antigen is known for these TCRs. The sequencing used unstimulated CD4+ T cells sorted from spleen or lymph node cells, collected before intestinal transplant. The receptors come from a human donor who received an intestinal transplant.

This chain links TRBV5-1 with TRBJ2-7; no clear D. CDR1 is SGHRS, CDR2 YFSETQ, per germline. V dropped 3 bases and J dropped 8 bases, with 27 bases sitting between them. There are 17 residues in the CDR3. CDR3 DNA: TGCGCCAGCAGCTACCTTGCCGGAATTCCTTCTCGAAACAAGCAGTACTTC. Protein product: CASSYLAGIPSRNKQYF.

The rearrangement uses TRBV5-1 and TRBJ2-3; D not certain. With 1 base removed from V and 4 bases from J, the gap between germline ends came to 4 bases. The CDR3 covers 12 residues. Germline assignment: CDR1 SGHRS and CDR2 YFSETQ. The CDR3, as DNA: TGCGCCAGCAGCTTGAAGCCAGATACGCAGTATTTT. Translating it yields CASSLKPDTQYF.

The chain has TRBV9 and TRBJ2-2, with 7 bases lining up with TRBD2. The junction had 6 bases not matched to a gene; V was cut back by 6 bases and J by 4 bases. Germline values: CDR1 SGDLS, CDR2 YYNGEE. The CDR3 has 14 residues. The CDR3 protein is CASTMAGATGELFF. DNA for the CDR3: TGTGCCAGCACTATGGCGGGAGCCACCGGGGAGCTGTTTTTT.

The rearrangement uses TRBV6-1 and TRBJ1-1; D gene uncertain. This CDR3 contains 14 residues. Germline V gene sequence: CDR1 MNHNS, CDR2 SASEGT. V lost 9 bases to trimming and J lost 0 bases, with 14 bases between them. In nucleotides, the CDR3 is TGTGCCAGTCACCCCACAAAGTTGAACACTGAAGCTTTCTTT. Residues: CASHPTKLNTEAFF.

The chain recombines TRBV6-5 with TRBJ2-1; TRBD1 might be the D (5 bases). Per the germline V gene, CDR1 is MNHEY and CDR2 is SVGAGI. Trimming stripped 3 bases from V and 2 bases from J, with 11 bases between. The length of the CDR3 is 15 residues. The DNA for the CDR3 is TGTGCCAGCAGTTATCGGCAGGGCACCTACAATGAGCAGTTCTTC. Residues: CASSYRQGTYNEQFF.

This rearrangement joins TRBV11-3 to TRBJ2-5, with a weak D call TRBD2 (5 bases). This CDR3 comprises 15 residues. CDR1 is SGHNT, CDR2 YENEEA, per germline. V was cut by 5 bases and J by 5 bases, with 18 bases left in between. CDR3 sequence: CASSRTTHPGETQYF. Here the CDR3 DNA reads TGTGCCAGCAGCCGCACGACCCACCCGGGGGAGACCCAGTACTTC.

In nucleotides, the CDR3 is TGTGCCAGCAGCTTCAGACCGACCGACTATGGCTACACCTTC. The encoded protein is CASSFRPTDYGYTF. J is TRBJ1-2 and V is TRBV9; D not certain. The germline V and J ends were trimmed by 4 bases and 3 bases, with 13 bases remaining between them. Germline V gene sequence: CDR1 SGDLS, CDR2 YYNGEE. The CDR3 contains 14 residues.

The CDR3 sequence is CAAGDRGVYGYTF. The CDR3 DNA sequence: TGTGCCGCAGGGGACAGGGGGGTCTATGGCTACACCTTC. This chain joins TRBV7-9 and TRBJ1-2, with 11 bases that match TRBD1. The CDR3 consists of 13 residues. The J segment lost 4 bases and the V segment lost 11 bases, leaving 6 bases of the junction unmatched. CDR1 is SEHNR and CDR2 is FQNEAQ in the germline V gene (reference sequence).

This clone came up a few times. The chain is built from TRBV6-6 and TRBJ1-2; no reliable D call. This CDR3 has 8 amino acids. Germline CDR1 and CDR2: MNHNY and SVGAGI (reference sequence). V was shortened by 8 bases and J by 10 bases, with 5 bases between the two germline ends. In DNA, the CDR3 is TGTGCCAGCGGAGACTACACCTTC. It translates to CASGDYTF.

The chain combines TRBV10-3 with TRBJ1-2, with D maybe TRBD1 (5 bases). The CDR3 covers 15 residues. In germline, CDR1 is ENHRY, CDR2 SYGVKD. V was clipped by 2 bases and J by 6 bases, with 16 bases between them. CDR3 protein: CAISEAGGQGNGYTF. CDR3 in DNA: TGTGCCATCAGTGAGGCGGGCGGGCAGGGTAATGGCTACACCTTC.

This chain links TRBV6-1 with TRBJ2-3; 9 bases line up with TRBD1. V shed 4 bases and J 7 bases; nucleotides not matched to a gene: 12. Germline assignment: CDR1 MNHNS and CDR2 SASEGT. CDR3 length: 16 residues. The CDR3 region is CASSGFRGQGKNTQYF. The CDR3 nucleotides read TGTGCCAGCAGTGGATTTAGGGGACAGGGAAAAAATACGCAGTATTTT.

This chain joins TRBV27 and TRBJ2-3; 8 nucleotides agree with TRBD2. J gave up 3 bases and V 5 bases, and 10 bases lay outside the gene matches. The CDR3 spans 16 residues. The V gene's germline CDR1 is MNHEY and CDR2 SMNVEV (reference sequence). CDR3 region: CASSLMPGGGTDTQYF. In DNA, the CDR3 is TGTGCCAGCAGTCTCATGCCGGGAGGGGGGACAGATACGCAGTATTTT.

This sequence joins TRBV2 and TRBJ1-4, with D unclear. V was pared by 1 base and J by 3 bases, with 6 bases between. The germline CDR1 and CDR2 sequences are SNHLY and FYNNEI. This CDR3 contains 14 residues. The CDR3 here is CASSEGEANEKLFF. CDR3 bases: TGTGCCAGCAGTGAAGGGGAGGCTAATGAAAAACTGTTTTTT.

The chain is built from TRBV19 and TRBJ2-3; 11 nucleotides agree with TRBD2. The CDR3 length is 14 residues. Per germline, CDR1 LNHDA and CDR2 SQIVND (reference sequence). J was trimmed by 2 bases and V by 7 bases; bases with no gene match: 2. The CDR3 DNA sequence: TGTGCCAGTAAACTAGCGGGAGCCACAGATACGCAGTATTTT. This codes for CASKLAGATDTQYF.